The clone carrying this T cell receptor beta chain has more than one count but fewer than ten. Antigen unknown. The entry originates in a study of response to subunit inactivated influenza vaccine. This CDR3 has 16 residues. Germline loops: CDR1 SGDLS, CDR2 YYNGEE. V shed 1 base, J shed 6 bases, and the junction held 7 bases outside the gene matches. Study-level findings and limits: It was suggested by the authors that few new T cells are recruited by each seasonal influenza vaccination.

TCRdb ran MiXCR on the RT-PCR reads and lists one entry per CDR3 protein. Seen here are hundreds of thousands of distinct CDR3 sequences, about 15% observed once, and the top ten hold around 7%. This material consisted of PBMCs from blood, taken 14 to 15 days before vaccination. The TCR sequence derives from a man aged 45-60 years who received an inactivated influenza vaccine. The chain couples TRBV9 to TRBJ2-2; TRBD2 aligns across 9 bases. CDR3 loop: CASSVWASGTPGELFF. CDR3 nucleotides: TGTGCCAGCAGCGTATGGGCTAGCGGGACCCCCGGGGAGCTGTTTTTT.